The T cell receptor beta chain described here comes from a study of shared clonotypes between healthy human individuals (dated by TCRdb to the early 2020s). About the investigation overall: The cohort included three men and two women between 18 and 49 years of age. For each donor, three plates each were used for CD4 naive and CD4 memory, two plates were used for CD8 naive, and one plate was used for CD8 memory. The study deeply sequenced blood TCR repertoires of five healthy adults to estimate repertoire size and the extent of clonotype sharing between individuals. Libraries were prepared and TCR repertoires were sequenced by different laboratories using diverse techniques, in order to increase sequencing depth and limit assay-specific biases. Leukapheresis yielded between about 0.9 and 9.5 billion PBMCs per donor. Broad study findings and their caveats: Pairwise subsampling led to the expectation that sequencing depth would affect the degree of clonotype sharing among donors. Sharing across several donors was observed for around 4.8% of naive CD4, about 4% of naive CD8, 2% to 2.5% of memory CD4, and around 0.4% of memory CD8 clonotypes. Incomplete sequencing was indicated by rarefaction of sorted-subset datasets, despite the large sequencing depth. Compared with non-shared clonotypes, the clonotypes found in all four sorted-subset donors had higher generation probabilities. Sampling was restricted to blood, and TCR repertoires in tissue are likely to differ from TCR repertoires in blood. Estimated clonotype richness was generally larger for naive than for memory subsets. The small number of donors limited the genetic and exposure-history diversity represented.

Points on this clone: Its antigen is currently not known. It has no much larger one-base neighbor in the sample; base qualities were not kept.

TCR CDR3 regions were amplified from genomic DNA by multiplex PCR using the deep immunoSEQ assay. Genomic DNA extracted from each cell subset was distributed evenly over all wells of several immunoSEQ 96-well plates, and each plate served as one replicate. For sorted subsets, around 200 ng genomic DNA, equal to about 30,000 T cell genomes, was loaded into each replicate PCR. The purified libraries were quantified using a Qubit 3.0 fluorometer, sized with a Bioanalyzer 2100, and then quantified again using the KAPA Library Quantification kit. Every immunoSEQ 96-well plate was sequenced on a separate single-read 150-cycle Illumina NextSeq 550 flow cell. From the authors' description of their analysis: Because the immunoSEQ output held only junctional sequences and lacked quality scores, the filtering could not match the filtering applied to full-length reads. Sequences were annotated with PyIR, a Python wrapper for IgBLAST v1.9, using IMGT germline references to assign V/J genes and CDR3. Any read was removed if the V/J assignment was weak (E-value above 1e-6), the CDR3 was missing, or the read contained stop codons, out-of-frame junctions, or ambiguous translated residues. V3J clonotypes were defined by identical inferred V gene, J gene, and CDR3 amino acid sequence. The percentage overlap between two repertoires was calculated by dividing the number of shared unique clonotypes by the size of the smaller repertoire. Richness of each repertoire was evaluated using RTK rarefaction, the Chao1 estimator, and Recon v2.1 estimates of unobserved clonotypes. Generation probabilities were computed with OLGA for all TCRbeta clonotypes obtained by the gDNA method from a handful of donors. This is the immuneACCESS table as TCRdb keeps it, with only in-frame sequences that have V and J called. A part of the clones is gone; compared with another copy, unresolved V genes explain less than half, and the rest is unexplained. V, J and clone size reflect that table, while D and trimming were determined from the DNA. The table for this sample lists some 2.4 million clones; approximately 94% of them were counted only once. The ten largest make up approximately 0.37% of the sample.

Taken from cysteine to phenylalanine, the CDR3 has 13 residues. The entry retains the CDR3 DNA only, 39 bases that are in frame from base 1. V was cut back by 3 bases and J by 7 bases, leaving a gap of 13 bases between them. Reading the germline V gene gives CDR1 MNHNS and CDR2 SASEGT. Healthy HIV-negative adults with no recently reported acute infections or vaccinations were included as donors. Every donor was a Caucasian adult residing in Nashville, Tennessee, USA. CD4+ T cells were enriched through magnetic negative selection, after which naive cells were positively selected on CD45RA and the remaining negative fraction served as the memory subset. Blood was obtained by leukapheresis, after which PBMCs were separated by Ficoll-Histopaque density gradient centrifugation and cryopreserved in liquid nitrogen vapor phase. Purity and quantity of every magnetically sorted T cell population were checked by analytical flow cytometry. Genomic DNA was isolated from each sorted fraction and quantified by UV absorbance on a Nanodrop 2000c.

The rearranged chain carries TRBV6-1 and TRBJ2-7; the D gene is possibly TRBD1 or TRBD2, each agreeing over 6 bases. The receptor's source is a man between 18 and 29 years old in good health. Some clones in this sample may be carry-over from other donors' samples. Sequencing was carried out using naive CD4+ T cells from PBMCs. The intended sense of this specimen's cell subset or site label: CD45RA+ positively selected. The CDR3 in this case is CASSERGAGEQYF. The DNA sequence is TGTGCCAGCAGTGAGAGGGGGGCGGGGGAGCAGTACTTC.